This T cell receptor (beta chain) was profiled in a study of T cell responses to AZD1222 COVID-19 vaccine. This clone appeared a single time. Only in-frame clones appear in the TCRdb table, and some are missing; sequencing was by immunoSEQ multiplex PCR. The sample records approximately 140,000 clones, 90% to 95% being singletons. The V segment lost 4 bases and the J segment 10 bases; nucleotides outside the gene matches: 7. CDR1 and CDR2 (germline): SGHRS, YFSETQ. The CDR3 is 14 residues long. Sequencing was performed on peripheral blood, taken on day 0 of AZD1222 vaccination. The chain recombines TRBV5-1 with TRBJ1-6, with TRBD1 matching 8 bases. The sequence came from an adult in good health. The CDR3 protein is CASSPGTGFSPLHF. The CDR3 DNA sequence: TGCGCCAGCAGCCCGGGGACAGGTTTCTCACCCCTCCACTTT.